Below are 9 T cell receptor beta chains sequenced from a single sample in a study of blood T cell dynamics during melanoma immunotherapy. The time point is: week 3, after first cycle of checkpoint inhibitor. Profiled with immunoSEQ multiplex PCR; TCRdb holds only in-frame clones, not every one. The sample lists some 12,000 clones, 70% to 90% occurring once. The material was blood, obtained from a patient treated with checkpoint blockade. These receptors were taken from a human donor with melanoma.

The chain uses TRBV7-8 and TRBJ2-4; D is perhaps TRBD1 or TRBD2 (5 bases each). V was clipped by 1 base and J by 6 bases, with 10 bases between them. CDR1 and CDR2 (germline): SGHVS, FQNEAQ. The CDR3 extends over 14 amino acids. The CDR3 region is CASSLGGMGNIQYF. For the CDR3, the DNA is TGTGCCAGCAGCTTAGGGGGGATGGGAAACATTCAGTACTTC.

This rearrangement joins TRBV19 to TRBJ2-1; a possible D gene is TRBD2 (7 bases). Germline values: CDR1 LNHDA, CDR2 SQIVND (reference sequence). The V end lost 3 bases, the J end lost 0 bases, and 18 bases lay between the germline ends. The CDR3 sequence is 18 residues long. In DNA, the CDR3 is TGTGCCAGTAGTATGTCGTGGGGGGGCGATAGCTCCTACAATGAGCAGTTCTTC. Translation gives CASSMSWGGDSSYNEQFF.

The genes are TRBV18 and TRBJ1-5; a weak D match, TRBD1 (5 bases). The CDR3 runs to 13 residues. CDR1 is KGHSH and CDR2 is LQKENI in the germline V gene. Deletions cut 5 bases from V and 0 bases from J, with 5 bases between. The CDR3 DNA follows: TGTGCCAGCTCAGACAGTAGCAATCAGCCCCAGCATTTT. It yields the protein CASSDSSNQPQHF.

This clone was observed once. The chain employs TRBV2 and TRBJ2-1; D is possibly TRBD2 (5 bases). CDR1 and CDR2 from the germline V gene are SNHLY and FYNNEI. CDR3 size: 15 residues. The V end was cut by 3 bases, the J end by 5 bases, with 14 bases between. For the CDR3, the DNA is TGTGCCAGCAGTGATAAGCGGATCGGGAACAATGAGCAGTTCTTC. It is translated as CASSDKRIGNNEQFF.

The CDR3 DNA is TGTGCCAGCTGCGCGGAGGCATCGGGTCAGCCCCAGCATTTT. This codes for CASCAEASGQPQHF. The chain joins TRBV18 to TRBJ1-5; D remains ambiguous. The V end was cut by 7 bases, the J end by 6 bases, with 16 bases between. The CDR3 length is 14 residues. Germline V gives CDR1 KGHSH, CDR2 LQKENI.

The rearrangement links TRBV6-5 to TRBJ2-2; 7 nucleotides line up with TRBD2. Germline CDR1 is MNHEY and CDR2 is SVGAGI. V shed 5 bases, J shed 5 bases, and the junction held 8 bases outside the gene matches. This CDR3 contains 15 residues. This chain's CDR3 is CASSPQTSYTGELFF. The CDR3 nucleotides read TGTGCCAGCAGTCCCCAGACTAGCTATACCGGGGAGCTGTTTTTT.

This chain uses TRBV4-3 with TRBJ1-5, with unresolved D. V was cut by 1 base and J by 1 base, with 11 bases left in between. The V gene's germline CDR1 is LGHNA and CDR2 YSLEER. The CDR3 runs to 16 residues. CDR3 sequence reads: CASSQVFSQSNQPQHF. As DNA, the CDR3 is TGCGCCAGCAGCCAAGTCTTTTCGCAGAGCAATCAGCCCCAGCATTTT.

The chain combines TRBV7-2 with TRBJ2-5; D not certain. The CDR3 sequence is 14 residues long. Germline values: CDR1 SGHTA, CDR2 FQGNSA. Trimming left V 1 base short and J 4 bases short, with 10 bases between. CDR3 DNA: TGTGCCAGCAGCTTAGTTTTTAGCTCAGAGACCCAGTACTTC. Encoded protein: CASSLVFSSETQYF.

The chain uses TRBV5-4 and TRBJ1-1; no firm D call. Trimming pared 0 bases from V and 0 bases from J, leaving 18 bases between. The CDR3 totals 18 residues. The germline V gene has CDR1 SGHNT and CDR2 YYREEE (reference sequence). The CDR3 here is CASSLEAVKGSVNTEAFF. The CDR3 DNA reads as TGTGCCAGCAGCTTGGAGGCGGTTAAAGGGTCGGTGAACACTGAAGCTTTCTTT. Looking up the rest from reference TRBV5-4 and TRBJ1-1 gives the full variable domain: ETGVTQSPTHLIKTRGQQVTLRCSSQSGHNTVSWYQQALGQGPQFIFQYYREEENGRGNFPPRFSGLQFPNYSSELNVNALELDDSALYLCASSLEAVKGSVNTEAFFGQGTRLTVV.